This is a list of T cell receptor beta chains from one sample in a study of shared clonotypes between healthy human individuals. Clones were read by immunoSEQ multiplex PCR, and TCRdb kept only the in-frame ones, dropping some. The profile shows roughly 1,500,000 clones, 95% to 99% of them singletons. What was sequenced was naive CD4+ T cells sorted from blood. The receptor set was obtained from a man aged 25 to 45 in good health. Each CDR3 is given with its conserved first and last residue. The order of the fields is V gene, D gene, clone size, J gene, CDR3 DNA, CDR3 protein. A D gene is named only where the DNA matches it firmly. Clone size is given for some rows only: seen once, a few or many times, or a class if the clone is expanded.

>TRBV5-1|.|.|TRBJ1-2
TGCGCCAGCAGCAGGATCCGGGTGGAGGGCTACACCTTC
CASSRIRVEGYTF
>TRBV30|.|.|TRBJ2-5
TGTGCCTGGAGTCCACTCAGGCTAGACAGACACCAAGAGACCCAGTACTTC
CAWSPLRLDRHQETQYF
>TRBV5-5|.|.|TRBJ2-1
TGTGCCAGCCACGCCGGGCTCAATGAGCAGTTCTTC
CASHAGLNEQFF
>TRBV5-1|TRBD2|once|TRBJ2-7
TGCGCCAGCAGTACTAGCGGCATTTACGAGCAGTACTTC
CASSTSGIYEQYF
>TRBV5-3|TRBD2|.|TRBJ2-1
TGTGCCAGAAGCCCCGGGACTAGCGGGGGTGATGAGCAGTTCTTC
CARSPGTSGGDEQFF
>TRBV5-6|.|.|TRBJ2-7
TGTGCCAGCAGCTTGGGCCTCGGGACGCTCCACGAGCAGTACTTC
CASSLGLGTLHEQYF
>TRBV7-7|.|.|TRBJ2-2
TGTGCCAGCACCCCGGTCCCACAGGGGAACACCGGGGAGCTGTTTTTT
CASTPVPQGNTGELFF
>TRBV2|.|.|TRBJ2-1
TGTGCCAGCTCCAGGAATGAGCAGTTCTTC
CASSRNEQFF
>TRBV7-6|.|.|TRBJ2-5
TGTGCCAGCAGCTTAGCGCTGGGGGGCCTGGGGACCCAGTACTTC
CASSLALGGLGTQYF
>TRBV28|.|.|TRBJ2-2
TGTGCCAGCAGTTTAACGGCCGGGGAGCTGTTTTTT
CASSLTAGELFF
>TRBV29-1|TRBD1|once|TRBJ2-7
TGCAGCGTCGGGACAGGGGTTAGCGAGCAGTACTTC
CSVGTGVSEQYF
>TRBV5-1|TRBD2|.|TRBJ2-7
TGCGCCAGCAGCCCCGGGACTAGCGGGGATGGGAGCTGGTACTTC
CASSPGTSGDGSWYF
>TRBV2|.|.|TRBJ1-1
TGTGCCAGCAGTGCGGAAGAGAACACTGAAGCTTTCTTT
CASSAEENTEAFF
>TRBV7-9|TRBD1|.|TRBJ1-4
TGTGCCAGCAGCTTCCTATCCGGGACAGTTAATGAAAAACTGTTTTTT
CASSFLSGTVNEKLFF
>TRBV7-2|.|.|TRBJ2-7
TGTGCCAGCAGCTTAGCACACAGGCGAACCTACGAGCAGTACTTC
CASSLAHRRTYEQYF
>TRBV19|TRBD2|.|TRBJ2-7
TGTGCCAGTAGTCGAACAACTAGCGGGAGGGGATTTTACTACGAGCAGTACTTC
CASSRTTSGRGFYYEQYF
>TRBV7-8|.|.|TRBJ2-5
TGTGCCAGCAGCTCCCCCGTCCTTAGTAGTTTCGGGACCCAGTACTTC
CASSSPVLSSFGTQYF
>TRBV5-4|.|.|TRBJ2-7
TGTGCCAGCAGCTGGAGGAAGACCGGGGTCCCCTACGAGCAGTACTTC
CASSWRKTGVPYEQYF
>TRBV28|.|.|TRBJ2-3
TGTGCCAGCAGGCCTACAGGGTTCCGCACAGATACGCAGTATTTT
CASRPTGFRTDTQYF
>TRBV5-1|TRBD1|.|TRBJ1-4
TGCGCCAGCAGCCATACAACCCTCGGAGGACAGGGTTGGGAAAAACTGTTTTTT
CASSHTTLGGQGWEKLFF
>TRBV5-1|TRBD2|.|TRBJ2-1
TGCGCCAGCAGCTTTGGGGCGACTAGCGGGCATGAGCAGTTCTTC
CASSFGATSGHEQFF
>TRBV11-2|.|.|TRBJ2-7
TGTGCCAGCAGCTTATACGACCTGGGGAGAGGGTCCTACGAGCAGTACTTC
CASSLYDLGRGSYEQYF
>TRBV19|TRBD1|.|TRBJ2-3
TGTGCCAGTAGTATTCGCTACAGGGGTACAGATACGCAGTATTTT
CASSIRYRGTDTQYF
>TRBV7-3|.|.|TRBJ1-3
TGTGCCAGCAGCCAATCCATCGGGGGCACCATATATTTT
CASSQSIGGTIYF
>TRBV6-1|.|.|TRBJ2-3
TGTGCCAGCAGTCCACTATTCGGGGGCACAGATACGCAGTATTTT
CASSPLFGGTDTQYF
>TRBV19|.|.|TRBJ1-4
TGTGCCAGTAGTAAGGACGGTACTGCAACTAATGAAAAACTGTTTTTT
CASSKDGTATNEKLFF
>TRBV27|TRBD1|.|TRBJ1-1
TGTGCCAGCAGTTTCCGGGCAGGGGGGAACACTGAAGCTTTCTTT
CASSFRAGGNTEAFF